Listed here are 27 T cell receptor beta chains from one sample, sequenced in a study of T cells in Graves' hyperthyroidism and ophthalmopathy. Amplification targeted TCR beta CDR3 regions from RNA transcripts. The HTBI primer set was used in a first-round RT-PCR of the TCR CDR3. MiXCR was run by TCRdb on the multiplex PCR reads, yielding one entry per CDR3 protein. The sample has about 360,000 distinct CDR3 sequences, around 13% seen once. Sample: blood. The origin of the receptors is a woman aged 18-29 years with Graves' hyperthyroidism.

The chain couples TRBV18 to TRBJ2-1; 8 bases match TRBD1. Germline-derived CDR1 and CDR2 are KGHSH and LQKENI. This CDR3 is built from 15 residues. V was pared by 2 bases and J by 9 bases, with 9 bases of the junction left unmatched. Here the CDR3 DNA reads TGTGCCAGCTCACCAAAAAGGACAGGGTCAAGTGAGCAGTTCTTC. Amino acid sequence: CASSPKRTGSSEQFF.

This CDR3 is CASMVAGGIDTQYF. Here the CDR3 DNA reads TGTGCCAGCATGGTAGCGGGGGGAATAGATACGCAGTATTTT. This chain uses TRBV9 with TRBJ2-3; 10 bases agree with TRBD2. CDR1 SGDLS and CDR2 YYNGEE come from the germline V gene. J lost 5 bases, V lost 6 bases, and 6 bases had no gene match. This CDR3 contains 14 residues.

This chain connects TRBV25-1 to TRBJ1-2; 9 bases agree with TRBD1. The germline V gene has CDR1 MGHDK and CDR2 SYGVNS. The CDR3 is 15 residues long. V lost 6 bases and J lost 8; bases outside the gene matches: 13. In DNA, the CDR3 is TGTGCCAGCAGCCAACGGTGGGGACAGGGTGAAGGCTACACCTTC. Its translation: CASSQRWGQGEGYTF.

Details on this clonotype: Possible read error: a much larger clone is one base away. The genes are TRBV5-1 and TRBJ2-3; D is perhaps TRBD2 (6 bases). Germline CDR1 reads SGHRS; CDR2 reads YFSETQ. The CDR3 has 15 amino acids. V was trimmed by 2 bases and J by 8 bases, leaving 18 bases between them. DNA of the CDR3: TGCGCCAGCAGCTTATACGCGACGGAGGGAGGTACGCAGTATTTT. Translating gives CASSLYATEGGTQYF.

In this sample, this clonotype turned up many times. The chain recombines TRBV20-1 with TRBJ2-7, with TRBD2 identical over 8 bases. Germline V gives CDR1 DFQATT, CDR2 SNEGSKA (reference sequence). V gave up 4 bases and J gave up 1 base; unmatched junction bases: 6. There are 14 residues in the CDR3. CDR3 sequence (DNA): TGCAGTGCTAATCAGCGGGGGCCGTCCTACGAGCAGTACTTC. Residues: CSANQRGPSYEQYF.

In this sample, this clonotype turned up many times. The J gene is TRBJ2-1, the V gene TRBV11-3; 7 nucleotides agree with TRBD1. Germline CDR1 SGHNT, CDR2 YENEEA. Trimming cost V 8 bases and J 7 bases; bases outside gene matches: 14. This CDR3 has 15 residues. CDR3: CASANGDARGNEQFF. The CDR3 DNA follows: TGTGCCAGCGCCAACGGAGACGCCAGGGGGAATGAGCAGTTCTTC.

This clonotype was seen ten or more times. This rearrangement joins TRBV28 to TRBJ2-7; no clear D gene. Germline loops: CDR1 MDHEN, CDR2 SYDVKM. This CDR3 is 11 amino acids long. Trimming cost V 7 bases and J 5 bases, with 9 bases left between them. The CDR3 loop reads CASNYLNEQYF. The CDR3 DNA reads TGTGCCAGCAACTATTTAAACGAGCAGTACTTC.

This chain joins TRBV6-1 and TRBJ1-1; 9 positions match TRBD1. V shed 5 bases and J 5 bases; nucleotides not matched to a gene: 9. The germline V gene encodes CDR1 MNHNS and CDR2 SASEGT. There are 15 residues in the CDR3. This CDR3 is CASSRGTGRRTEAFF. In DNA form, the CDR3 reads TGTGCCAGCAGTAGGGGGACAGGGCGTAGGACTGAAGCTTTCTTT.

This clonotype was counted at least ten times. This rearrangement joins TRBV10-3 to TRBJ1-1, with 7 bases matching TRBD1. V lost 7 bases and J lost 1; bases outside the gene matches: 6. Germline assignment: CDR1 ENHRY and CDR2 SYGVKD. This CDR3 contains 14 residues. For the CDR3, the DNA is TGTGCCATCAATACGGGACAGCAGAACACTGAAGCTTTCTTT. As protein: CAINTGQQNTEAFF.

This clonotype was recorded many times. The rearrangement uses TRBV5-1 and TRBJ2-2, with TRBD2 identical over 10 bases. CDR3 length: 19 amino acids. Germline assignment: CDR1 SGHRS and CDR2 YFSETQ. V shed 2 bases and J 5 bases; nucleotides not matched to a gene: 15. As DNA, the CDR3 is TGCGCCAGCAGCTTCAGTGGTCGTTGGACTAGCGGTCGGACCGGGGAGCTGTTTTTT. Its translation is CASSFSGRWTSGRTGELFF.

The table lists this clonotype with many counts. This sequence joins TRBV14 and TRBJ2-1; D possibly corresponds to TRBD2 (5 bases). Trimming took off 6 bases at V and 1 base at J, with 16 bases between the two ends. The CDR3 has 16 amino acids. Germline CDR1 SGHDN, CDR2 FVKESK. The DNA of the CDR3 is TGTGCCAGCAGGAAGCTAGGGAGTCAGTCCTACAATGAGCAGTTCTTC. It yields the protein CASRKLGSQSYNEQFF.

This clonotype was observed many times. V is TRBV7-9 and J is TRBJ1-1; TRBD1 agrees at 8 bases. This CDR3 contains 13 residues. Trimming cost V 5 bases and J 5 bases; bases outside gene matches: 4. Germline V gene sequence: CDR1 SEHNR, CDR2 FQNEAQ (reference sequence). The CDR3 nucleotides read TGTGCCAGCAGCCCTAGACAGGGGACTGAAGCTTTCTTT. Its translation: CASSPRQGTEAFF.

This clonotype was found a few times. The V call is TRBV3-1, the J call TRBJ2-5; D is possibly TRBD1 (6 bases). The V and J ends lost 5 bases and 2 bases respectively, with 15 bases between them. The CDR3 is 15 amino acids. Germline V lookup: CDR1 LGHDT, CDR2 YNNKEL (reference sequence). CDR3 amino acids: CASSKNRATQETQYF. The CDR3 bases are TGTGCCAGCAGCAAAAACAGGGCGACTCAAGAGACCCAGTACTTC.

Many counts were recorded for this clonotype. The genes are TRBV12-3 or TRBV12-4 and TRBJ2-2; 12 nucleotides match TRBD2. The CDR3 has 20 residues. V gave up 6 bases and J gave up 3 bases; unmatched junction bases: 17. This chain's CDR3 is CASSPSSKTSGRVHTGELFF. CDR3 sequence (DNA): TGTGCCAGCAGCCCATCCTCAAAGACTAGCGGGAGAGTCCACACCGGGGAGCTGTTTTTT.

This clonotype was seen many times. The chain carries TRBV24-1 and TRBJ1-3, with D uncertain. V gave up 0 bases and J gave up 5 bases, with 13 bases separating them. CDR3 length: 16 residues. The V gene's germline CDR1 is KGHDR and CDR2 SFDVKD. The CDR3 bases are TGTGCCACCAGTGATTTGGGAGGCATCCTAAGAAACACCATATATTTT. Translated: CATSDLGGILRNTIYF.

This clonotype has a count of ten or more. The V call is TRBV11-1, the J call TRBJ1-6, with no clear D. Germline lookup yields CDR1 SGHAT and CDR2 FQDESV (reference sequence). Trimming took 5 bases from V and 7 from J, leaving 6 bases between them. The CDR3 extends over 12 amino acids. CDR3 bases: TGTGCCAGCAGCCTGATAAATTCACCCCTCCACTTT. The encoded protein is CASSLINSPLHF.

With regard to this clonotype: A much larger clone differs by one base, so this may be a read error. V gene TRBV5-1 combines with J gene TRBJ1-2, with 8 bases fitting TRBD1. Germline V gene lookup returns CDR1 SGHRS and CDR2 YFSETQ. The V segment lost 4 bases and the J segment 6 bases; nucleotides outside the gene matches: 5. CDR3 length: 13 residues. The CDR3 DNA reads TGCGCCAGCAGCAGGGCAGGGGGCAATGGCTACACCTTC. Its protein is CASSRAGGNGYTF.

The chain couples TRBV28 to TRBJ1-2; 12 nucleotides align to TRBD1. CDR1 MDHEN and CDR2 SYDVKM come from the germline V gene. The V and J ends lost 5 bases and 8 bases, in that order; junction bases with no gene match: 15. The CDR3 totals 17 residues. DNA for the CDR3: TGTGCCAGCAGTCCACACGGGACAGGGGGCCATCTAGGCGGCTACACCTTC. Its translation is CASSPHGTGGHLGGYTF.

This clonotype was seen more than once but under ten times. This rearrangement joins TRBV6-1 to TRBJ2-2; TRBD2 matches at 10 bases. This CDR3 spans 16 amino acids. Germline CDR1 is MNHNS and CDR2 is SASEGT. Trimming removed 5 bases from V and 1 base from J; junction bases left unmatched: 4. CDR3: CASSSSGGRNTGELFF. CDR3 coding DNA: TGTGCCAGCAGTTCTAGCGGGGGCAGGAACACCGGGGAGCTGTTTTTT.

This clonotype was observed many times. This chain uses TRBV2 with TRBJ2-3; TRBD1 agrees at 7 bases. V shed 6 bases, J shed 1 base, and the junction held 10 bases outside the gene matches. This CDR3 is built from 16 residues. From germline, CDR1 is SNHLY and CDR2 FYNNEI. CDR3 nucleotides: TGTGCCAGCAGCCTGGACAGGTGGAAGGGCACAGATACGCAGTATTTT. Residues: CASSLDRWKGTDTQYF.

This chain uses TRBV10-3 with TRBJ2-3; D is ambiguous. Germline V gene data show CDR1 as ENHRY and CDR2 as SYGVKD. CDR3 length equals 11 residues. The ends were cut back, 8 bases at V and 1 base at J, with 4 bases in the middle. CDR3 sequence reads: CAIGGTDTQYF. CDR3 sequence (DNA): TGTGCCATCGGGGGCACAGATACGCAGTATTTT.

This clonotype was counted at least ten times. The chain combines TRBV7-3 with TRBJ2-6; D remains unclear. In germline, CDR1 is SGHTA, CDR2 FQGTGA. This CDR3 contains 15 residues. The V end was cut by 1 base, the J end by 0 bases, with 4 bases between. CDR3 region: CASSLMYSGANVLTF. The CDR3 DNA sequence: TGTGCCAGCAGCTTAATGTACTCTGGGGCCAACGTCCTGACTTTC.

The rearrangement links TRBV20-1 to TRBJ2-1; 7 bases map to TRBD2. Germline lookup yields CDR1 DFQATT and CDR2 SNEGSKA (reference sequence). CDR3 length: 15 residues. J lost 4 bases, V lost 1 base, and 7 bases had no gene match. The CDR3 nucleotides are TGCAGTGCTAGAGGAGCGGGATTTTCGTACAATGAGCAGTTCTTC. Protein product: CSARGAGFSYNEQFF.

This clonotype has more than one count but fewer than ten. The rearrangement links TRBV19 to TRBJ1-5; D remains unclear. The V and J ends lost 0 bases and 7 bases respectively, with 7 bases between them. The CDR3 is made up of 13 amino acids. The germline V gene encodes CDR1 LNHDA and CDR2 SQIVND (reference sequence). The CDR3 protein is CASSIDRIQPQHF. DNA of the CDR3: TGTGCCAGTAGTATAGACAGGATCCAGCCCCAGCATTTT.

This clonotype was observed many times. The CDR3 nucleotides read TGTGCCAGCAGCACCGACTTGGGGGGCTACGAGCAGTACTTC. It yields the protein CASSTDLGGYEQYF. The chain has TRBV5-6 and TRBJ2-7; the D gene is possibly TRBD2 (6 bases). CDR3 size: 14 residues. Germline CDR1 reads SGHDT; CDR2 reads YYEEEE. Trimming pared 4 bases from V and 3 bases from J, leaving 14 bases between.

This chain uses TRBV3-1 with TRBJ1-5; D possibly corresponds to TRBD1 (6 bases). V was cut by 2 bases and J by 7 bases, with 12 bases left in between. The CDR3 runs to 14 residues. Germline assignment: CDR1 LGHDT and CDR2 YNNKEL (reference sequence). CDR3 amino acids: CASSQSGGGQPQHF. CDR3 in DNA: TGTGCCAGCAGCCAATCCGGGGGGGGCCAGCCCCAGCATTTT.

There are many counts of this clonotype. The rearrangement joins TRBV3-1 to TRBJ2-5; 9 nucleotides align to TRBD1. V gave up 7 bases and J gave up 5 bases; unmatched junction bases: 8. Germline V gives CDR1 LGHDT, CDR2 YNNKEL (reference sequence). This CDR3 has 14 amino acids. This CDR3 is CASNTGTGYETQYF. In nucleotides, the CDR3 is TGTGCCAGCAACACCGGGACAGGGTATGAGACCCAGTACTTC.